The present T cell receptor (beta chain) was sequenced within a study of blood T cell repertoires in COVID-19. Study background: There were acute and convalescent COVID-19 samples, and they came from the United States, Italy and Spain. PBMCs, B-cell-depleted T cells, or T cells were the source of the cDNA or gDNA that made up the material.

This CDR3 has 13 amino acids. Looked up from germline, CDR1 is MNHEY and CDR2 is SMNVEV (reference sequence). V lost 8 bases to trimming and J lost 0 bases, with 11 bases between them. Authors' processing steps: How many nucleated cells were present was estimated from reference gene primer amplification. Measured with immunoSEQ multiplex PCR; TCRdb has only the in-frame clones, and not every one. V and J calls and clone size are those listed in that table; D and trimming were worked out from the DNA. In the table there are approximately 80,000 clones, 60% to 75% of which are singletons. This chain links TRBV27 with TRBJ2-7; TRBD1 might be the D (6 bases). The source of this sequence is a man aged 50-59 years with active or convalescent COVID-19. The sample taken for sequencing was peripheral blood. The CDR3 loop is CASSGQLSYEQYF. Here the CDR3 DNA reads TGTGCCAGCTCCGGACAGCTCTCCTACGAGCAGTACTTC.